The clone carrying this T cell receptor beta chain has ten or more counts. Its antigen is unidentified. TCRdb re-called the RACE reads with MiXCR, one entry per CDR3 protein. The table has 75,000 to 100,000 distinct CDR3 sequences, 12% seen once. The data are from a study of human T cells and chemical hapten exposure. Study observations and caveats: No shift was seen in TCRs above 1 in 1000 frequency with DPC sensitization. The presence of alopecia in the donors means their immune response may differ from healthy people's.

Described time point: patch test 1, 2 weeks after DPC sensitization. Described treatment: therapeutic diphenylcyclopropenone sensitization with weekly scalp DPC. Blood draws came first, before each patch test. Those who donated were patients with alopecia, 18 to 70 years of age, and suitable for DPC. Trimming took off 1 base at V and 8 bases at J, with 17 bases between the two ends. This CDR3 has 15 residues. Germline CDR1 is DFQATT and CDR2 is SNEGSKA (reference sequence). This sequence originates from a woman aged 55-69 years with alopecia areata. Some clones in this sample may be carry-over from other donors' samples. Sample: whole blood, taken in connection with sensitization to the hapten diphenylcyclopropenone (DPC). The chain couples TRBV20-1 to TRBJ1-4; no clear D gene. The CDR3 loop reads CSARGRGYRREKLFF. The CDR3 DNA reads TGCAGTGCTAGAGGGCGGGGATATCGGCGCGAAAAACTGTTTTTT.